Each of the 25 T cell receptor beta chains below was sequenced from the same sample in a study of shared clonotypes between healthy human individuals. Profiling relied on immunoSEQ multiplex PCR, and the TCRdb table lists in-frame clones only, not all of them. The sample holds some 470,000 clones, 76% seen once. The sequencing input was PBMCs. Source of these receptors: a woman aged 40 to 55 in good health. Some clones in this sample may be carry-over from other donors' samples.

In the case of this clone: A much larger clone lies a single base off, so this may be a read error. The same CDR3 also results from other DNA sequences found in this sample. J is TRBJ1-1 and V is TRBV25-1, with TRBD1 matching over 8 bases. CDR3 length: 17 amino acids. Germline CDR1 is MGHDK and CDR2 is SYGVNS. The CDR3 sequence: CASSEFSAGGLNTEAFF. The DNA of the CDR3 is TGCGCCAGCAGTGAATTCTCAGCAGGGGGCCTTAACACTGAAGCTTTCTTT.

DNA for the CDR3: TGTGCCAGCAGCCCCTCGCCCTACGAGCAGTACTTC. Translation: CASSPSPYEQYF. The rearrangement links TRBV14 to TRBJ2-7; no reliable D call. Looked up from germline, CDR1 is SGHDN and CDR2 is FVKESK. This CDR3 has 12 residues. V lost 4 bases, J lost 2 bases, and 6 bases lay in between.

The genes are TRBV28 and TRBJ1-4; 8 bases fit TRBD1. The CDR3 is 15 residues long. Germline values: CDR1 MDHEN, CDR2 SYDVKM. The V segment lost 5 bases and the J segment 2 bases; nucleotides outside the gene matches: 4. CDR3 nucleotide sequence: TGTGCCAGCAGTATCCAGGGGGCGACTAATGAAAAACTGTTTTTT. Its protein is CASSIQGATNEKLFF.

This chain links TRBV7-6 with TRBJ2-3; 8 nucleotides line up with TRBD2. CDR3 length: 13 amino acids. In germline, CDR1 is SGHVS, CDR2 FNYEAQ. The junction had 7 bases not matched to a gene; V was cut back by 4 bases and J by 10 bases. The CDR3 sequence is CASSSRAGDSQYF. In DNA, the CDR3 is TGTGCCAGCAGCTCTCGAGCGGGAGACTCGCAGTATTTT.

The chain employs TRBV28 and TRBJ2-1; D uncertain. The CDR3 runs 13 residues. V lost 6 bases and J lost 6, with 12 bases in between. Germline V gene data show CDR1 as MDHEN and CDR2 as SYDVKM. DNA for the CDR3: TGTGCCAGCAGAAATTTGGGATCCAATGAGCAGTTCTTC. Translated: CASRNLGSNEQFF.

The chain recombines TRBV21-1 with TRBJ1-5. TRBV21-1 is a pseudogene. The CDR3 sequence is 16 residues long. The CDR3 loop reads CASSKERPVSNQPQHF. The CDR3 DNA follows: TGTGCCAGCAGCAAAGAGCGTCCAGTTAGCAATCAGCCCCAGCATTTT.

V and J are TRBV4-3 and TRBJ2-3; 7 nucleotides line up with TRBD2. Germline-derived CDR1 and CDR2 are LGHNA and YSLEER. The V and J ends lost 3 bases and 5 bases, in that order; junction bases with no gene match: 2. The CDR3 loop spans 13 amino acids. In DNA form, the CDR3 reads TGCGCCAGCAGCCAGAGCGGGATAGATACGCAGTATTTT. Encoded protein: CASSQSGIDTQYF.

The V and J genes are TRBV6-1 and TRBJ2-7, with TRBD2 identical over 10 bases. The CDR3 has 16 amino acids. Unmatched junction bases numbered 7, after V lost 0 bases and J lost 5 bases. CDR1 and CDR2 (germline): MNHNS, SASEGT. The CDR3 region has the DNA TGTGCCAGCAGTGAAGCGAAACTAGCGGGAACCAACGAGCAGTACTTC. This codes for CASSEAKLAGTNEQYF.

The J gene is TRBJ1-5, the V gene TRBV7-2, with 7 bases that match TRBD1. The length of the CDR3 is 15 residues. Per the germline V gene, CDR1 is SGHTA and CDR2 is FQGNSA. Losses at the gene ends were 5 bases for V and 8 bases for J; bases not matched to a gene: 12. CDR3 sequence reads: CASSDGTAGLKPQHF. The CDR3 DNA reads TGTGCCAGCAGCGACGGGACAGCCGGTCTGAAGCCCCAGCATTTT.

V usage is TRBV10-3 and J usage is TRBJ2-1, with D hard to call. This CDR3 contains 15 residues. CDR1 and CDR2 (germline): ENHRY, SYGVKD. Trimming pared 4 bases from V and 0 bases from J, leaving 10 bases between. DNA for the CDR3: TGTGCCATCAGTGGGGTCTGGAGCTCCTACAATGAGCAGTTCTTC. Translation: CAISGVWSSYNEQFF.

The J gene is TRBJ2-7, the V gene TRBV19, with no clear D. The CDR3 contains 15 residues. Looked up from germline, CDR1 is LNHDA and CDR2 is SQIVND (reference sequence). V lost 1 base and J 2 bases, leaving 12 bases between the germline ends. The CDR3 is CASSIGSDSTYEQYF. The CDR3 coding sequence is TGTGCCAGTAGTATAGGAAGCGACTCCACCTACGAGCAGTACTTC. The full variable domain, in which reference TRBV19 and TRBJ2-7 provide the parts outside the CDR3, is DGGITQSPKYLFRKEGQNVTLSCEQNLNHDAMYWYRQDPGQGLRLIYYSQIVNDFQKGDIAEGYSVSREKKESFPLTVTSAQKNPTAFYLCASSIGSDSTYEQYFGPGTRLTVT.

This chain uses TRBV30 with TRBJ1-1, with unresolved D. The germline V gene has CDR1 GTSNPN and CDR2 SVGIG (reference sequence). The CDR3 consists of 13 residues. Deletions cut 2 bases from V and 7 bases from J, with 14 bases between. The CDR3 bases are TGTGCCTGGAGTTTTGGGTCGGGAAGTGAAGCTTTCTTT. Amino acid sequence: CAWSFGSGSEAFF.

The rearrangement uses TRBV7-2 and TRBJ2-3, with TRBD2 as a possible D gene (5 bases). Trimming pared 5 bases from V and 4 bases from J, leaving 16 bases between. The germline V gene encodes CDR1 SGHTA and CDR2 FQGNSA. The length of the CDR3 is 15 residues. Here the CDR3 reads CASSLTSWRPDTQYF. The CDR3 region has the DNA TGTGCCAGCAGCCTCACTAGTTGGAGGCCAGATACGCAGTATTTT.

This chain uses TRBV5-3 with TRBJ2-1, with 8 nucleotides matching TRBD2. TRBV5-3 is an open reading frame, and its role is uncertain. CDR3 length equals 17 residues. After removal of 5 bases from V and 7 bases from J, the junction contained 17 bases not matched to a gene. The CDR3, as DNA: TGTGCCAGAAGGGAAGCGACGGGACTAGATACTCTTAATGAGCAGTTCTTC. Amino acid sequence: CARREATGLDTLNEQFF.

The chain joins TRBV9 to TRBJ1-6, with 7 bases identical to TRBD1. Germline values: CDR1 SGDLS, CDR2 YYNGEE. The CDR3 covers 15 residues. Trimming removed 4 bases from V and 7 bases from J; junction bases left unmatched: 8. The CDR3 DNA reads TGTGCCAGCAGCAGGGACAGCCAAAAAAATTCACCCCTCCACTTT. Protein: CASSRDSQKNSPLHF.

The CDR3 reads CASSLMGTDLANGQYF. The CDR3 DNA reads as TGTGCCAGCAGCTTAATGGGGACCGATCTCGCAAATGGGCAGTACTTC. V and J are TRBV7-3 and TRBJ2-7; D is possibly TRBD1 or TRBD2 (5 bases each). CDR1 and CDR2 from the germline V gene are SGHTA and FQGTGA. V was clipped by 1 base and J by 9 bases, with 22 bases between them. CDR3 length: 16 residues.

This clone is a singleton in its sample. This chain joins TRBV7-2 and TRBJ2-1; D unresolved. V lost 5 bases, J lost 7 bases, and 18 bases lay in between. Germline CDR1 reads SGHTA; CDR2 reads FQGNSA. The CDR3 totals 15 residues. CDR3 region: CASSPPVQASNEQFF. CDR3 in DNA: TGTGCCAGCAGCCCCCCAGTCCAAGCGAGTAATGAGCAGTTCTTC.

The chain combines TRBV6-1 with TRBJ2-5, with D tentatively TRBD1 or TRBD2 (5 bases each). The J call is uncertain, as TRBJ2-7 better fits the DNA end. The germline V gene encodes CDR1 MNHNS and CDR2 SASEGT. The CDR3 has 15 residues. CDR3 amino acids: CASSVQQGRVHEQYF. CDR3 nucleotides: TGTGCCAGCAGCGTTCAGCAGGGACGGGTCCACGAGCAGTACTTC.

This rearrangement joins TRBV7-2 to TRBJ1-2; TRBD1 matches at 7 bases. V shed 5 bases, J shed 4 bases, and the junction held 10 bases outside the gene matches. Germline V gives CDR1 SGHTA, CDR2 FQGNSA. This CDR3 is built from 15 residues. The CDR3 DNA is TGTGCCAGCAGCCCGACCGGGACAGCGATCTATGGCTACACCTTC. Protein product: CASSPTGTAIYGYTF.

The V call is TRBV28, the J call TRBJ2-5, with TRBD2 identical over 10 bases. Trimming took 2 bases from V and 5 from J; bases not matched to a gene: 17. CDR3 length: 19 amino acids. Per germline, CDR1 MDHEN and CDR2 SYDVKM. CDR3 residues: CASSLTRASGSGPKETQYF. CDR3 in DNA: TGTGCCAGCAGTTTAACGCGGGCTAGCGGGAGCGGGCCGAAGGAGACCCAGTACTTC.

This clone appeared a few times. The rearrangement joins TRBV30 to TRBJ2-6, with D tentatively TRBD2 (6 bases). V was cut by 3 bases and J by 0 bases, with 12 bases left in between. Germline-derived CDR1 and CDR2 are GTSNPN and SVGIG (reference sequence). This CDR3 comprises 16 residues. The CDR3: CAWSGGASSGANVLTF. The CDR3 DNA sequence: TGTGCCTGGAGCGGAGGGGCGAGCTCTGGGGCCAACGTCCTGACTTTC.

The chain has TRBV18 and TRBJ2-6; D gene ambiguous. The CDR3 is 16 amino acids. Germline assignment: CDR1 KGHSH and CDR2 LQKENI. V lost 0 bases, J lost 2 bases, and 8 bases lay in between. Written as DNA, the CDR3 is TGTGCCAGCTCACCACCGAGTTCTGCTGGGGCCAACGTCCTGACTTTC. It translates to CASSPPSSAGANVLTF.

Concerning this clone itself: Possible read error: a much larger clone is one base away. The chain combines TRBV27 with TRBJ2-7; TRBD2 matches 13 bases. The CDR3 has 15 residues. Germline V gene lookup returns CDR1 MNHEY and CDR2 SMNVEV (reference sequence). This CDR3 is CASSWTSGSGYERYF. The CDR3 DNA sequence: TGTGCCAGCAGCTGGACTAGCGGGAGCGGATACGAGCGGTACTTC.

The genes are TRBV6-5 and TRBJ1-3; TRBD1 might be the D (6 bases). The germline V gene has CDR1 MNHEY and CDR2 SVGAGI. The CDR3 length is 16 residues. V lost 4 bases, J lost 0 bases, and 13 bases lay in between. CDR3 loop: CASSSLDRISGNTIYF. The CDR3, as DNA: TGTGCCAGCAGTTCCTTAGACAGGATCTCTGGAAACACCATATATTTT.

J is TRBJ1-4 and V is TRBV5-4, with D unresolved. The ends were cut back, 4 bases at V and 5 bases at J, with 18 bases in the middle. CDR1 and CDR2 (germline): SGHNT, YYREEE (reference sequence). The CDR3 covers 16 residues. The CDR3 here is CASSQEQSLLNEKLFF. The CDR3 coding sequence is TGTGCCAGCAGCCAAGAGCAGTCTCTATTAAATGAAAAACTGTTTTTT.